This TCR beta chain was sequenced during a study of blood T cell repertoires in COVID-19. This clone was counted many times. Sequenced by immunoSEQ multiplex PCR; TCRdb stores in-frame clones only, minus some. The table has 150,000 to 250,000 clones, around 90% seen once. Trimming shortened V by 0 bases and J by 11 bases, and 11 bases separated the two germline ends. CDR3 size: 12 residues. Germline V lookup: CDR1 SGDLS, CDR2 YYNGEE. This clonotype was obtained from a woman aged 30 to 39 who had recovered from COVID-19. Sequencing was done on a sample of PBMCs or T cells enriched from blood (not recorded which). The V gene is TRBV9, the J gene TRBJ1-1; no definite D call. CDR3 nucleotides: TGTGCCAGCAGCGTAGGGAACGAGGTCGCTTTCTTT. Translated, it gives CASSVGNEVAFF. The full variable domain, in which reference TRBV9 and TRBJ1-1 provide the parts outside the CDR3, is DSGVTQTPKHLITATGQRVTLRCSPRSGDLSVYWYQQSLDQGLQFLIQYYNGEERAKGNILERFSAQQFPDLHSELNLSSLELGDSALYFCASSVGNEVAFFGQGTRLTVV.